This T cell receptor beta chain was identified in a study of cytomegalovirus exposure and HLA in healthy donors. This PCR relied on a set of 60 Vbeta primers and 13 Jbeta primers. The assay was immunoSEQ multiplex PCR, and TCRdb's table has in-frame clones only and misses some. The sample shows 95,000 to 150,000 clones, and around 3.6% sits with its ten largest clones. The CDR3 is 14 residues long. Germline V CDR1 and CDR2: LNHDA, SQIVND (reference sequence). Trimming took off 7 bases at V and 2 bases at J, with 13 bases between the two ends. Input material: PBMCs. The chain carries TRBV19 and TRBJ2-3; D not certain. This receptor was obtained from a man between 18 and 29 years old in good health and CMV-seronegative. CDR3 region: CASTTKVYTDTQYF. The CDR3 DNA sequence: TGTGCCAGTACAACTAAGGTCTACACAGATACGCAGTATTTT.